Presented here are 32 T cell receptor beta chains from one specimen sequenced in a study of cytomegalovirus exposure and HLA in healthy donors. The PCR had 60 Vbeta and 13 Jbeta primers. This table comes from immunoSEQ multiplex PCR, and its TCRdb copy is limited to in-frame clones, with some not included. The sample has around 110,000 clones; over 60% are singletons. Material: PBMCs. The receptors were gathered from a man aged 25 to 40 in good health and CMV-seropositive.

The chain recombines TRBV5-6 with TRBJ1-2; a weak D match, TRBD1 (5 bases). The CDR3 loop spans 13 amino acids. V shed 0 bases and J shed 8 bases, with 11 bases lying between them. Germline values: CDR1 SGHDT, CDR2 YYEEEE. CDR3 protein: CASSLEGEGGYTF. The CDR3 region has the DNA TGTGCCAGCAGCTTGGAAGGGGAAGGAGGCTACACCTTC.

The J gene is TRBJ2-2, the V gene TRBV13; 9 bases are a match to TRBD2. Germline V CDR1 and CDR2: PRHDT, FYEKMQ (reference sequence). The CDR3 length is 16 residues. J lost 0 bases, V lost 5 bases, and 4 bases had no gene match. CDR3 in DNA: TGTGCCAGCAGCGAAGCGGGGGGAACGAACACCGGGGAGCTGTTTTTT. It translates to CASSEAGGTNTGELFF.

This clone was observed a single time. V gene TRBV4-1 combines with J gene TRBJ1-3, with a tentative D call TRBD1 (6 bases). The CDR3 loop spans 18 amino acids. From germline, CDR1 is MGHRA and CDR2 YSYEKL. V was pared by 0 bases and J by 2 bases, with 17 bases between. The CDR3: CASSQENRVIGPGNTIYF. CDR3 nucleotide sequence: TGCGCCAGCAGCCAAGAGAACAGGGTAATAGGACCTGGAAACACCATATATTTT.

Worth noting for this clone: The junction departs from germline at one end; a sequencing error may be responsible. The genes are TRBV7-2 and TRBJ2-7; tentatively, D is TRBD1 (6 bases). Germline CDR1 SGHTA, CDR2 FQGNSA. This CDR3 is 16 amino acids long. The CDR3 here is CASTLSRQAHSYEQYF. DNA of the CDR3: TGTGCCAGCACCTTAAGTCGACAGGCCCACTCCTACGAGCAGTACTTC. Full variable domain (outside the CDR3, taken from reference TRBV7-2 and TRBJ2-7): GAGVSQSPSNKVTEKGKDVELRCDPISGHTALYWYRQSLGQGLEFLIYFQGNSAPDKSGLPSDRFSAERTGGSVSTLTIQRTQQEDSAVYLCASTLSRQAHSYEQYFGPGTRLTVT.

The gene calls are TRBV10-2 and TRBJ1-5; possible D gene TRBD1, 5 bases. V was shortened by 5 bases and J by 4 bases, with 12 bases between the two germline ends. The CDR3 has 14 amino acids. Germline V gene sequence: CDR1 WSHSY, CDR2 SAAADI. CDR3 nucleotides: TGCGCCAGCAGTCCCGACAGCCTTAATCAGCCCCAGCATTTT. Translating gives CASSPDSLNQPQHF.

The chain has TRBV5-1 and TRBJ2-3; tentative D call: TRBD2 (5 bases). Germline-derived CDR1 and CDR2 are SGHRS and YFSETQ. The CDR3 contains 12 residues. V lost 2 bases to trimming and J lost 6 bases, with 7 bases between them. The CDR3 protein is CASSFGEDTQYF. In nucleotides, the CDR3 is TGCGCCAGCAGCTTTGGGGAGGATACGCAGTATTTT.

CDR3 sequence (DNA): TGTGCCAGCAGACTGACAGGGACCCATCAGCCCCAGCATTTT. Its protein product is CASRLTGTHQPQHF. This chain uses TRBV6-1 with TRBJ1-5, with 7 bases matching TRBD1. In germline, CDR1 is MNHNS, CDR2 SASEGT. V shed 6 bases and J 5 bases; nucleotides not matched to a gene: 7. The CDR3 is 14 residues long.

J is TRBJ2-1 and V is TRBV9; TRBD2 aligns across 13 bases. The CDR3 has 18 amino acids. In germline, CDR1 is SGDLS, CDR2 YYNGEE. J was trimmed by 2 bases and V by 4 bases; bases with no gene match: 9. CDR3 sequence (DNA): TGTGCCAGCAGCCCCAGGACTAGCGGGGGTTACCCCTACAATGAGCAGTTCTTC. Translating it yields CASSPRTSGGYPYNEQFF.

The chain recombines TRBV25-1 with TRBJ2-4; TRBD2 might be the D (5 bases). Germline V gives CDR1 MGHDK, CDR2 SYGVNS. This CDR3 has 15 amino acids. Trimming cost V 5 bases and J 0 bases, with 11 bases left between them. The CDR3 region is CASSHRGLAKNIQYF. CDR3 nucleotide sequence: TGTGCCAGCAGTCACAGAGGACTAGCCAAAAACATTCAGTACTTC.

The CDR3 sequence is CASSLYPLAEQYF. CDR3 sequence (DNA): TGTGCCAGCAGTTTATACCCACTTGCGGAGCAGTACTTC. The chain is built from TRBV27 and TRBJ2-7; D remains unclear. Germline V gene lookup returns CDR1 MNHEY and CDR2 SMNVEV (reference sequence). The CDR3 sequence is 13 residues long. V lost 1 base to trimming and J lost 7 bases, with 11 bases between them.

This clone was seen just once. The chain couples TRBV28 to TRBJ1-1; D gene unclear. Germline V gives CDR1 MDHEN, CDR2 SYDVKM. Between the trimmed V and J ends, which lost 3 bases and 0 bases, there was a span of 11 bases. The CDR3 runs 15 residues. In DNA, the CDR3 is TGTGCCAGCAGTTTTCCACGGGAATTGAACACTGAAGCTTTCTTT. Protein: CASSFPRELNTEAFF.

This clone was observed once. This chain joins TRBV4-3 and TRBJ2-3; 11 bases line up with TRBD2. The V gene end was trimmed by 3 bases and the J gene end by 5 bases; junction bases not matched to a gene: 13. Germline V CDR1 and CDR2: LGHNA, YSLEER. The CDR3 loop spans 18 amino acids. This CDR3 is CASSQGSLAGGPGDTQYF. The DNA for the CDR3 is TGCGCCAGCAGCCAGGGGTCTTTAGCGGGGGGGCCGGGAGATACGCAGTATTTT.

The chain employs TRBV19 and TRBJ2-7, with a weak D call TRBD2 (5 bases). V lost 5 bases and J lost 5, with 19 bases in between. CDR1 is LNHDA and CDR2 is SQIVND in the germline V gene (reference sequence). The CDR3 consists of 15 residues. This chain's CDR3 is CASSARDLGTHEQYF. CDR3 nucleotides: TGTGCCAGTAGTGCCCGGGATCTAGGAACGCACGAGCAGTACTTC. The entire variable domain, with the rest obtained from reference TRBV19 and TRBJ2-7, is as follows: DGGITQSPKYLFRKEGQNVTLSCEQNLNHDAMYWYRQDPGQGLRLIYYSQIVNDFQKGDIAEGYSVSREKKESFPLTVTSAQKNPTAFYLCASSARDLGTHEQYFGPGTRLTVT.

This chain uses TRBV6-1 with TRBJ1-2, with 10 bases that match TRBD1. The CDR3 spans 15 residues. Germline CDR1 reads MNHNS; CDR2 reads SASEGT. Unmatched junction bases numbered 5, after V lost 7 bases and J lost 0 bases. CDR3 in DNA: TGTGCCAGCAAGCCGGGACAGGGGACTAACTATGGCTACACCTTC. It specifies CASKPGQGTNYGYTF.

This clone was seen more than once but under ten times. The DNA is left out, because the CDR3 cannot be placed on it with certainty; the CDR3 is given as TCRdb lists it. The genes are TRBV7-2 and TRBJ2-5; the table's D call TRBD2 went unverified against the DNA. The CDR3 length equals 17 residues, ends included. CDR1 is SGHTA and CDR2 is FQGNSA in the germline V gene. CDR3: CASSTSRASGGVETQYF.

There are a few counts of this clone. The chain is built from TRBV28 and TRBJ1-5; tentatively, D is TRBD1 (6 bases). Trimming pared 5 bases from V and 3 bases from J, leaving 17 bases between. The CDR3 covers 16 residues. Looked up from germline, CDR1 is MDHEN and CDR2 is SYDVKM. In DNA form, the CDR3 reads TGTGCCAGCAGTCTACATTCGGGGGGCTTCAATCAGCCCCAGCATTTT. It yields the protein CASSLHSGGFNQPQHF.

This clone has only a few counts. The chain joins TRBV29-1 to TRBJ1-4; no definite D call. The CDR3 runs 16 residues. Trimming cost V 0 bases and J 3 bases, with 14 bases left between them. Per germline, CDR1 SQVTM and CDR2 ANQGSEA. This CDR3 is CSVEETQDFANEKLFF. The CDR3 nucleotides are TGCAGCGTTGAAGAGACCCAGGATTTTGCTAATGAAAAACTGTTTTTT.

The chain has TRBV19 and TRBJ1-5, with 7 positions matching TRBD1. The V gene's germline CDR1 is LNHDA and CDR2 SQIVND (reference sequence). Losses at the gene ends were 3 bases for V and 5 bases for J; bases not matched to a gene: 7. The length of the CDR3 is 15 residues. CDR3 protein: CASSMGTAGYQPQHF. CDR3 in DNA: TGTGCCAGTAGTATGGGGACAGCCGGGTATCAGCCCCAGCATTTT.

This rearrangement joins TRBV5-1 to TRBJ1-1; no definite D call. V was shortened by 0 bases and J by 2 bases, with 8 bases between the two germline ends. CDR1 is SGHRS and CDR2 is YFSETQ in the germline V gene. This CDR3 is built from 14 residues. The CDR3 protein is CASSLAADNTEAFF. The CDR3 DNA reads TGCGCCAGCAGCTTGGCAGCGGATAACACTGAAGCTTTCTTT. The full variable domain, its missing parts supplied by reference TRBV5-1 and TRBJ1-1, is KAGVTQTPRYLIKTRGQQVTLSCSPISGHRSVSWYQQTPGQGLQFLFEYFSETQRNKGNFPGRFSGRQFSNSRSEMNVSTLELGDSALYLCASSLAADNTEAFFGQGTRLTVV.

The DNA for the CDR3 is TGTGCCAGCAGCTTAGCCTGGGACAGCACCGGGGAGCTGTTTTTT. Protein product: CASSLAWDSTGELFF. The chain recombines TRBV7-2 with TRBJ2-2; 7 bases agree with TRBD1. Trimming removed 0 bases from V and 4 bases from J; junction bases left unmatched: 2. CDR3 length: 15 residues. Germline V gives CDR1 SGHTA, CDR2 FQGNSA.

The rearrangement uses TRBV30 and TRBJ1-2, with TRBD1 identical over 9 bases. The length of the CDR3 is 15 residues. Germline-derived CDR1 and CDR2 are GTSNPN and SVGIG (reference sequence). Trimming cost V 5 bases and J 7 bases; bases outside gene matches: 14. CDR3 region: CAWDLTGGAIGGYTF. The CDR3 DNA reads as TGTGCCTGGGACTTAACAGGGGGCGCGATAGGTGGCTACACCTTC.

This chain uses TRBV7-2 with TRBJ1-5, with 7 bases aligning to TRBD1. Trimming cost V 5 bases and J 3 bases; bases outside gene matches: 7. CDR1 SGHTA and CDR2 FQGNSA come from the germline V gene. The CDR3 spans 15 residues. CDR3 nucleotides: TGTGCCAGCAGCCCGGGACAGTATAACAATCAGCCCCAGCATTTT. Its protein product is CASSPGQYNNQPQHF.

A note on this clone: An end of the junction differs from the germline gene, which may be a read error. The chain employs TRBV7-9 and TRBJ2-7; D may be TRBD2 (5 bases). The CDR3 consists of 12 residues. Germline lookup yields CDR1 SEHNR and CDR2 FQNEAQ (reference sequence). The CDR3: CSSSTEGYEQYF. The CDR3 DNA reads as TGTTCCAGCAGCACTGAGGGCTACGAGCAGTACTTC.

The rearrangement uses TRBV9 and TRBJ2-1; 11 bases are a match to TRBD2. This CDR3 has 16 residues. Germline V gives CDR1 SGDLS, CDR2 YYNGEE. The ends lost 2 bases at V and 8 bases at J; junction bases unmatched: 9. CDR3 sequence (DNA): TGTGCCAGCAGCGTTCCTCTAGCGGGGGGCCAGGATGAGCAGTTCTTC. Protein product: CASSVPLAGGQDEQFF.

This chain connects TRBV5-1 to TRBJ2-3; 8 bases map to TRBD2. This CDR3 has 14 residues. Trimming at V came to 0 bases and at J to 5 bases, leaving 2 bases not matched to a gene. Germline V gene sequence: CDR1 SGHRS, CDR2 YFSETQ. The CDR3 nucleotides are TGCGCCAGCAGCTTGGCTCTAGCGGGAGATACGCAGTATTTT. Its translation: CASSLALAGDTQYF.

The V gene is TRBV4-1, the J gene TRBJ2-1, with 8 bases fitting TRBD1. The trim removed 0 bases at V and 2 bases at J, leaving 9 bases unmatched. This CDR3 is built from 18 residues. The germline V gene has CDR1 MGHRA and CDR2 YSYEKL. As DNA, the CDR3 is TGCGCCAGCAGCCAAGAAGCTCGGACAGGGTCCCCCTACAATGAGCAGTTCTTC. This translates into CASSQEARTGSPYNEQFF.

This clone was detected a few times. The CDR3 reads CASSGTENGYGYTF. The CDR3 DNA is TGTGCCAGCAGTGGGACAGAGAATGGCTATGGCTACACCTTC. The chain combines TRBV6-6 with TRBJ1-2; 7 nucleotides align to TRBD1. The V gene end was trimmed by 5 bases and the J gene end by 4 bases; junction bases not matched to a gene: 7. The CDR3 is 14 amino acids. The V gene's germline CDR1 is MNHNY and CDR2 SVGAGI (reference sequence).

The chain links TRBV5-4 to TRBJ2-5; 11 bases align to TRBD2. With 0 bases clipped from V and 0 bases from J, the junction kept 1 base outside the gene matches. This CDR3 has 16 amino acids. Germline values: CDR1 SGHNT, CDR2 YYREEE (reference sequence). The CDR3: CASSLGLAGNQETQYF. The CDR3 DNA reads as TGTGCCAGCAGCTTGGGACTAGCGGGGAACCAAGAGACCCAGTACTTC.

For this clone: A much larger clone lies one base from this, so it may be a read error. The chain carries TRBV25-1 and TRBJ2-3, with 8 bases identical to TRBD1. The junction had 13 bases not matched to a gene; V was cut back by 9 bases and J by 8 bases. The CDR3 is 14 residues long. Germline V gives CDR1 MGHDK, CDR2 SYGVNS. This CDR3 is CASSVTGVVGTQYF. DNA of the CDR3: TGTGCCAGTAGCGTGACAGGGGTTGTCGGTACGCAGTATTTT.

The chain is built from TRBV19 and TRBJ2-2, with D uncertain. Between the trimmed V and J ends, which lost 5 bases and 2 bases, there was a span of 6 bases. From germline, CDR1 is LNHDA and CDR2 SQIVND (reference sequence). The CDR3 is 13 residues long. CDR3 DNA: TGTGCCAGTAGTGTGCTAAACACCGGGGAGCTGTTTTTT. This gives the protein CASSVLNTGELFF.

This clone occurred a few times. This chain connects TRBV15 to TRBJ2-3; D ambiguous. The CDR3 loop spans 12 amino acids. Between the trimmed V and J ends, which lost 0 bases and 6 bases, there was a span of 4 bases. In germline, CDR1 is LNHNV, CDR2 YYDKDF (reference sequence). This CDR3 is CATSRDQDTQYF. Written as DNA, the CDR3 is TGTGCCACCAGCAGAGATCAGGATACGCAGTATTTT. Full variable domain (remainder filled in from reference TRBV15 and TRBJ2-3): DAMVIQNPRYQVTQFGKPVTLSCSQTLNHNVMYWYQQKSSQAPKLLFHYYDKDFNNEADTPDNFQSRRPNTSFCFLDIRSPGLGDTAMYLCATSRDQDTQYFGPGTRLTVL.

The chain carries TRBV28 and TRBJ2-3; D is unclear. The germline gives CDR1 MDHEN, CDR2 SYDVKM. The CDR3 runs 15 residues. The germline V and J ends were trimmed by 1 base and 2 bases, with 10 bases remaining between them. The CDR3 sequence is CASSLLLATTDTQYF. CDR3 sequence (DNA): TGTGCCAGCAGTTTATTATTGGCCACCACAGATACGCAGTATTTT. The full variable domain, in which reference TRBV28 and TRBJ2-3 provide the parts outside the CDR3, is DVKVTQSSRYLVKRTGEKVFLECVQDMDHENMFWYRQDPGLGLRLIYFSYDVKMKEKGDIPEGYSVSREKKERFSLILESASTNQTSMYLCASSLLLATTDTQYFGPGTRLTVL.